Detailed here is one T cell receptor beta chain. Losses at the gene ends were 2 bases for V and 2 bases for J; bases not matched to a gene: 5. CDR3 size: 17 residues. Germline V gene data show CDR1 as SGHNT and CDR2 as YENEEA. This entry is derived from a study of blood T cell repertoires in COVID-19. Study details: COVID-19 samples, acute and convalescent, were from the United States, Italy and Spain. The analysed material was cDNA or gDNA that came from T cells, B-cell-depleted T cells, or PBMCs.

Data came from immunoSEQ multiplex PCR; TCRdb stores just in-frame clones and leaves some out. The sample shows roughly 70,000 clones, roughly three quarters of them seen only once. Source material: peripheral blood. The clonotype comes from a woman aged 60-75 years with acute or convalescent COVID-19. This chain connects TRBV11-3 to TRBJ1-3; 11 bases are a match to TRBD1. The CDR3 nucleotides read TGTGCCAGCAGCTTATTACCGGGACAGGGGGCTGGAAACACCATATATTTT. This encodes CASSLLPGQGAGNTIYF.